The 10 T cell receptor beta chains below all came from one sample that was sequenced in a study of T cells in Graves' hyperthyroidism and ophthalmopathy. RNA transcripts gave rise to amplified TCR beta CDR3 regions. HTBI primers were employed in a first-round RT-PCR of the TCR CDR3. MiXCR, run by TCRdb on the multiplex PCR reads, gives a single entry per CDR3 protein. The sample has 700,000 to 850,000 distinct CDR3 sequences; just over 35% are singletons. The sample comprised blood. These receptors were obtained from a middle-aged woman with Graves' hyperthyroidism.

The V and J genes are TRBV7-2 and TRBJ2-5; D is uncertain. Germline loops: CDR1 SGHTA, CDR2 FQGNSA. This CDR3 region has 13 residues. Trimming pared 0 bases from V and 7 bases from J, leaving 9 bases between. The CDR3 nucleotides are TGTGCCAGCAGCTTAGCGATAGGCGGGACCCAGTACTTC. It translates to CASSLAIGGTQYF. Filled out from reference TRBV7-2 and TRBJ2-5, the complete variable domain reads GAGVSQSPSNKVTEKGKDVELRCDPISGHTALYWYRQSLGQGLEFLIYFQGNSAPDKSGLPSDRFSAERTGGSVSTLTIQRTQQEDSAVYLCASSLAIGGTQYFGPGTRLLVL.

This sequence joins TRBV19 and TRBJ1-1, with D unclear. In germline, CDR1 is LNHDA, CDR2 SQIVND (reference sequence). V lost 6 bases to trimming and J lost 4 bases, with 21 bases between them. The CDR3 runs 16 residues. The chain's CDR3 is CASRGKGWVRSTEAFF. DNA of the CDR3: TGTGCCAGTAGAGGGAAAGGATGGGTAAGGAGCACTGAAGCTTTCTTT.

The chain couples TRBV28 to TRBJ2-2; the match to TRBD1 covers 8 bases. V lost 6 bases, J lost 7 bases, and 4 bases stayed unmatched. CDR1 MDHEN and CDR2 SYDVKM come from the germline V gene. The CDR3 is made up of 13 amino acids. The CDR3 DNA is TGTGCCAGCAGGATAACAGGGGGCGGGGAGCTGTTTTTT. As protein: CASRITGGGELFF.

The sample holds a few counts of this clonotype. V gene TRBV25-1 combines with J gene TRBJ2-7; 10 bases fit TRBD1. Trimming removed 5 bases from V and 4 bases from J; junction bases left unmatched: 8. This CDR3 spans 15 amino acids. CDR1 and CDR2 from the germline V gene are MGHDK and SYGVNS. CDR3 in DNA: TGTGCCAGCAGTAACGTCGACAGGGGGCTGTACGAGCAGTACTTC. It encodes CASSNVDRGLYEQYF.

This chain links TRBV5-5 with TRBJ1-1; D is unresolved. V was shortened by 4 bases and J by 4 bases, with 20 bases between the two germline ends. This CDR3 has 16 residues. Germline CDR1 SGHKS, CDR2 YYEKEE (reference sequence). CDR3: CASSVDGMGKPTEAFF. The CDR3 DNA reads as TGTGCCAGCAGCGTTGACGGGATGGGGAAACCCACTGAAGCTTTCTTT.

This clonotype was counted at least ten times. This rearrangement joins TRBV2 to TRBJ1-5; D gene unclear. The CDR3 is made up of 10 amino acids. The germline V gene encodes CDR1 SNHLY and CDR2 FYNNEI. Trimming cost V 8 bases and J 2 bases, with 1 base left between them. The DNA of the CDR3 is TGTGCCAGCGGCAATCAGCCCCAGCATTTT. Translated: CASGNQPQHF.

Only a few counts were recorded for this clonotype. The chain combines TRBV19 with TRBJ1-1; D not resolved. Germline CDR1 is LNHDA and CDR2 is SQIVND (reference sequence). The V end lost 3 bases, the J end lost 0 bases, and 14 bases lay between the germline ends. The CDR3 runs 16 residues. The CDR3 is CASSIFPTSMNTEAFF. The DNA of the CDR3 is TGTGCCAGTAGTATCTTTCCGACATCTATGAACACTGAAGCTTTCTTT. Using reference TRBV19 and TRBJ1-1 for the parts outside the CDR3, the full variable domain is DGGITQSPKYLFRKEGQNVTLSCEQNLNHDAMYWYRQDPGQGLRLIYYSQIVNDFQKGDIAEGYSVSREKKESFPLTVTSAQKNPTAFYLCASSIFPTSMNTEAFFGQGTRLTVV.

The rearrangement links TRBV7-8 to TRBJ2-7, with D tentatively TRBD2 (5 bases). Germline V gene lookup returns CDR1 SGHVS and CDR2 FQNEAQ. V lost 4 bases, J lost 11 bases, and 18 bases lay in between. The CDR3 length is 13 residues. The CDR3 here is CASSSYTSRSEYF. CDR3 nucleotides: TGTGCCAGCAGCTCATATACTAGTCGCTCGGAGTACTTC.

The rearrangement uses TRBV10-3 and TRBJ2-3; 11 bases agree with TRBD2. The length of the CDR3 is 15 residues. Germline CDR1 and CDR2: ENHRY and SYGVKD. J gave up 0 bases and V 9 bases, and 5 bases lay outside the gene matches. The CDR3 reads CAIATSGGSTDTQYF. Here the CDR3 DNA reads TGTGCCATAGCAACTAGCGGGGGTAGCACAGATACGCAGTATTTT.

This clonotype was detected ten times or more. V is TRBV19 and J is TRBJ1-1; D is ambiguous. Looked up from germline, CDR1 is LNHDA and CDR2 is SQIVND (reference sequence). With 1 base removed from V and 0 bases from J, the gap between germline ends came to 12 bases. The CDR3 is 16 residues long. The CDR3 DNA sequence: TGTGCCAGTAGTATAGTTGGTACAGTGATGAACACTGAAGCTTTCTTT. It specifies CASSIVGTVMNTEAFF.